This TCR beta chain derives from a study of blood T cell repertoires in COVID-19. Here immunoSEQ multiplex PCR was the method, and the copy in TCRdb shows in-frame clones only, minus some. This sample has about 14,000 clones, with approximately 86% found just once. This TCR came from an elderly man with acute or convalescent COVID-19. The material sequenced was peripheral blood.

The CDR3, as DNA: TGTGCCAGCAGCTACACCGGGACAGCCGGATATGGCTACACCTTC. It is translated as CASSYTGTAGYGYTF. The chain employs TRBV6-5 and TRBJ1-2, with 7 bases matching TRBD1. Looked up from germline, CDR1 is MNHEY and CDR2 is SVGAGI. The V gene end was trimmed by 6 bases and the J gene end by 5 bases; junction bases not matched to a gene: 12. The length of the CDR3 is 15 residues.